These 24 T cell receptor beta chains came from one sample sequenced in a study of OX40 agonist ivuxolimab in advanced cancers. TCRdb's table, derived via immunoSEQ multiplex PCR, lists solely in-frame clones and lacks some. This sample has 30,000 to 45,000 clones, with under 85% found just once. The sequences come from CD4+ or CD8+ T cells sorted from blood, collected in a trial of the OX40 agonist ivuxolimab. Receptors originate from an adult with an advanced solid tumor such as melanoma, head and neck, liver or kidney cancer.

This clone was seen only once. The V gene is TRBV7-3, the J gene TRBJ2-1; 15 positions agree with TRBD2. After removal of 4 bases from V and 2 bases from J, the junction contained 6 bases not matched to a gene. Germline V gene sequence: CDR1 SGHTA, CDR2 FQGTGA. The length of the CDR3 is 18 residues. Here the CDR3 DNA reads TGTGCCAGCAGCTCTGGACTAGCGGGGGGGCAAGCCTACAATGAGCAGTTCTTC. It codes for CASSSGLAGGQAYNEQFF.

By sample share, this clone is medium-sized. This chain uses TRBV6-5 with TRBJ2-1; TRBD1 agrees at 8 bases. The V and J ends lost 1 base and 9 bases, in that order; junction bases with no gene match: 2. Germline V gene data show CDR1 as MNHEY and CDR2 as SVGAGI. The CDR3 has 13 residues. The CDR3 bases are TGTGCCAGCAGTTACTTACAGGGGGGTGAGCAGTTCTTC. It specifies CASSYLQGGEQFF.

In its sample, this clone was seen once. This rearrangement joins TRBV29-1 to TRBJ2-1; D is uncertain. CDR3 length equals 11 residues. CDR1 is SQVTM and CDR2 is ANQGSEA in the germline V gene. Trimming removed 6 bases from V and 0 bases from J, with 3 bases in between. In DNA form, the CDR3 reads TGCAGCGTCGGCTCCTACAATGAGCAGTTCTTC. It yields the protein CSVGSYNEQFF.

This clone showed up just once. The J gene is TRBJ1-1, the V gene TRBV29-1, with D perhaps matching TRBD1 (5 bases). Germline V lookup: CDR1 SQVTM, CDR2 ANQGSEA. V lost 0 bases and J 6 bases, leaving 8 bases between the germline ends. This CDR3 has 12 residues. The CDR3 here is CSVEEGRPEAFF. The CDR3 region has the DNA TGCAGCGTTGAAGAGGGGCGGCCTGAAGCTTTCTTT.

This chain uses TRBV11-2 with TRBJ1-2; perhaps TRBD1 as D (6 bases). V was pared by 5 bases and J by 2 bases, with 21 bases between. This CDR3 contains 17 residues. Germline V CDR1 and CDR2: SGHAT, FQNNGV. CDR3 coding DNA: TGTGCCAGCAGCGAAAACCCCCCTCATACAGGGAACTATGGCTACACCTTC. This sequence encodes CASSENPPHTGNYGYTF.

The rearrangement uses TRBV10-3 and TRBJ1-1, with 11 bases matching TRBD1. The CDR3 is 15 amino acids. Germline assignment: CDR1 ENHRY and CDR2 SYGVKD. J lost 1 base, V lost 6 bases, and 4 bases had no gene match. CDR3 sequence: CAIRDRGLWNTEAFF. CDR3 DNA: TGTGCCATCAGGGACAGGGGGCTATGGAACACTGAAGCTTTCTTT.

The CDR3 sequence is CASSFTRQARGNEQYF. CDR3 nucleotides: TGTGCCAGCAGCTTTACTAGACAGGCCCGTGGCAACGAGCAGTACTTC. The V and J genes are TRBV7-9 and TRBJ2-7, with TRBD1 as a possible D gene (6 bases). CDR1 is SEHNR and CDR2 is FQNEAQ in the germline V gene (reference sequence). This CDR3 is 16 amino acids long. Trimming left V 3 bases short and J 5 bases short, with 20 bases between. The full variable domain, rest sourced from reference TRBV7-9 and TRBJ2-7, is DTGVSQNPRHKITKRGQNVTFRCDPISEHNRLYWYRQTLGQGPEFLTYFQNEAQLEKSRLLSDRFSAERPKGSFSTLEIQRTEQGDSAMYLCASSFTRQARGNEQYFGPGTRLTVT.

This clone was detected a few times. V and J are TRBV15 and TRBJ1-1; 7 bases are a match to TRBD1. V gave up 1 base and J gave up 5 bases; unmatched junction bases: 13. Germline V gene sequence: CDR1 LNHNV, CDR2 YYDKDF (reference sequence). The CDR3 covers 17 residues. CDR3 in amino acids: CATSRGAGGHSDTEAFF. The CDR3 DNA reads TGTGCCACCAGCAGAGGCGCAGGGGGACATTCAGATACTGAAGCTTTCTTT.

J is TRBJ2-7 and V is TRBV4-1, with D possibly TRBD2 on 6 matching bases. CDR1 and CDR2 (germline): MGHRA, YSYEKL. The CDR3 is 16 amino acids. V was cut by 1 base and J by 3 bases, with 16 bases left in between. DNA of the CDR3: TGCGCCAGCAGCCAAGGCCGGGACTCCGACTTCTACGAGCAGTACTTC. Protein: CASSQGRDSDFYEQYF.

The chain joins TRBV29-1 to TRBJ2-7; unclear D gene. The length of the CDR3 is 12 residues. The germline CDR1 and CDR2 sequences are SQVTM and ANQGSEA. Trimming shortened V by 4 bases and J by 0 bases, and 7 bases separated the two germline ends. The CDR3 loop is CSVGGNSYEQYF. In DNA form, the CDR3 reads TGCAGCGTTGGTGGGAACTCCTACGAGCAGTACTTC.

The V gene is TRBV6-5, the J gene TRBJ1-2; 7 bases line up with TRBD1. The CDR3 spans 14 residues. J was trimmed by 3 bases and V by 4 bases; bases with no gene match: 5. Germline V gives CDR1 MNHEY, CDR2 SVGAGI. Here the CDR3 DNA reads TGTGCCAGCAGTTCTGCCGGGACAGACTATGGCTACACCTTC. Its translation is CASSSAGTDYGYTF.

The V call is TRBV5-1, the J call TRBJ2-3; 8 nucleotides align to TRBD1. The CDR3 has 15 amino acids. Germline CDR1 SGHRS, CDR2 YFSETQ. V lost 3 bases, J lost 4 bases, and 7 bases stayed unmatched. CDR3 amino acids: CASSSQGAHPDTQYF. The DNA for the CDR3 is TGCGCCAGCAGCTCCCAGGGGGCGCACCCAGATACGCAGTATTTT.

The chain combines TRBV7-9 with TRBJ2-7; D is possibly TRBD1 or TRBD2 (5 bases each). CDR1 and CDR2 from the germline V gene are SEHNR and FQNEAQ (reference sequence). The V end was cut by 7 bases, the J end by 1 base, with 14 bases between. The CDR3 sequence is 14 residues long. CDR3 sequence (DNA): TGTGCCAGCAAACAAGGGACGGCTTCCTACGAGCAGTACTTC. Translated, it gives CASKQGTASYEQYF.

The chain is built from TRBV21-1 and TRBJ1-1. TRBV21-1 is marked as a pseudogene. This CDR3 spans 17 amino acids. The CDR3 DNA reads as TGTGCCAGCAGCAAAATTGACGATTGCGGACGGAACACTGAAGCTTTCTTT. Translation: CASSKIDDCGRNTEAFF.

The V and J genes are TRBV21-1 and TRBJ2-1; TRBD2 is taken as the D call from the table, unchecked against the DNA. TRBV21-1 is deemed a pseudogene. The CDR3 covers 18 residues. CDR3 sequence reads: CASKDTTLEEGSYNEQFF. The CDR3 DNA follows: TGTGCCAGCAAGGACACTACCCTTGAGGAGGGCTCCTACAATGAGCAGTTCTTC.

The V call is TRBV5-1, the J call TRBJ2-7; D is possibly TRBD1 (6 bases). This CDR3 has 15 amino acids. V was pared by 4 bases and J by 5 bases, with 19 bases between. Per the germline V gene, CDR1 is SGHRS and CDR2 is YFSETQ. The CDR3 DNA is TGCGCCAGCAGCGAACCGACAGGCCCGAGGGACGAGCAGTACTTC. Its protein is CASSEPTGPRDEQYF.

The CDR3 reads CASSIAGGPQETQYF. Here the CDR3 DNA reads TGTGCCAGTAGTATAGCCGGGGGGCCCCAAGAGACCCAGTACTTC. The genes are TRBV19 and TRBJ2-5; a weak D match, TRBD2 (7 bases). This CDR3 spans 15 amino acids. Trimming left V 1 base short and J 1 base short, with 10 bases between. Germline V gene lookup returns CDR1 LNHDA and CDR2 SQIVND (reference sequence).

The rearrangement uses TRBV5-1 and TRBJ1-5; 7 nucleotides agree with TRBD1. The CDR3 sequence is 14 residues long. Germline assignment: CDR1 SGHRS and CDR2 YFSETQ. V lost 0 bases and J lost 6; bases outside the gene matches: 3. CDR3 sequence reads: CASSLASGGQPQHF. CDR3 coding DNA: TGCGCCAGCAGCTTGGCGTCAGGGGGTCAGCCCCAGCATTTT. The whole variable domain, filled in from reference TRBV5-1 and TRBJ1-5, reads KAGVTQTPRYLIKTRGQQVTLSCSPISGHRSVSWYQQTPGQGLQFLFEYFSETQRNKGNFPGRFSGRQFSNSRSEMNVSTLELGDSALYLCASSLASGGQPQHFGDGTRLSIL.

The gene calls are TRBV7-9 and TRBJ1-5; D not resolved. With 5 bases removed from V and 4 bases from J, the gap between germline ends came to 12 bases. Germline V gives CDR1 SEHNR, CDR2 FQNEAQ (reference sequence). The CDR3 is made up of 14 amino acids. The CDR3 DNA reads TGTGCCAGCAGCCGGGATGCTGGGAATCAGCCCCAGCATTTT. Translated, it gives CASSRDAGNQPQHF.

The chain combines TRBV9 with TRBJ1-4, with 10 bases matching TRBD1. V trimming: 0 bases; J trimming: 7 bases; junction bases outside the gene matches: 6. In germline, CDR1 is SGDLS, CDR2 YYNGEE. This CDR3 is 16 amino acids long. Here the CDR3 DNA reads TGTGCCAGCAGCGTAGATGATTGGACAGGGGGTGAAAAACTGTTTTTT. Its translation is CASSVDDWTGGEKLFF.

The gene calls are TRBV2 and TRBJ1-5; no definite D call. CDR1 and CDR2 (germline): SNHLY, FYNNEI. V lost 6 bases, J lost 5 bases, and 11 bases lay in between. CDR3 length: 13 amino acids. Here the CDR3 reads CASSERGYQPQHF. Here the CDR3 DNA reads TGTGCCAGCAGCGAACGGGGATATCAGCCCCAGCATTTT.

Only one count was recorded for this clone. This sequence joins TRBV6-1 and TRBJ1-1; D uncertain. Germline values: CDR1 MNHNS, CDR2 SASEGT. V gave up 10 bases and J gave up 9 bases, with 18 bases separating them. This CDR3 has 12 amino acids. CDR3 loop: CAIHTNGDQAFF. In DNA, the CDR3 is TGTGCCATTCACACCAACGGGGATCAAGCTTTCTTT.

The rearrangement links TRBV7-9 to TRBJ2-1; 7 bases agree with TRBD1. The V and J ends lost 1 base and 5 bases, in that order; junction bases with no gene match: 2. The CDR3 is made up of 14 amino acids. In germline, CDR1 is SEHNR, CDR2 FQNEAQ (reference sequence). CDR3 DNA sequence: TGTGCCAGCAGCTTAGTTGGGACAGACAATGAGCAGTTCTTC. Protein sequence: CASSLVGTDNEQFF.

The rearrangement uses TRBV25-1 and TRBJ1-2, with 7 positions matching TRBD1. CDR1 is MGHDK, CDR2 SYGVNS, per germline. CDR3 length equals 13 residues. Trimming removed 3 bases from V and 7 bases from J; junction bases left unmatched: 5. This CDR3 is CASSDGQAGGYTF. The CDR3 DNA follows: TGTGCCAGCAGTGATGGACAGGCGGGTGGCTACACCTTC.